Shown below are 19 T cell receptor beta chains from a single sample sequenced in a study of identical twins. TCRdb redid the calling of the 5' RACE reads with MiXCR, one entry per CDR3 protein. Of roughly 200,000 distinct CDR3 sequences detected, less than 8% appear once; the ten largest clones hold less than 2.5%. The data were also submitted as part of a second study, on yellow fever vaccine responses in identical twins.

Material: memory (CD45RO+) T cells sorted from blood. The source of these receptors is a woman younger than 30 in good health.

This clonotype was detected ten times or more. The gene calls are TRBV5-1 and TRBJ2-2; TRBD1 agrees at 8 bases. There are 18 residues in the CDR3. Trimming at V came to 0 bases and at J to 4 bases, leaving 11 bases not matched to a gene. Germline V gives CDR1 SGHRS, CDR2 YFSETQ. The CDR3 DNA is TGCGCCAGCAGCTTGGGCCCGCGACAGGGGTTTGGCACCGGGGAGCTGTTTTTT. Translated: CASSLGPRQGFGTGELFF.

Ten or more counts support this clonotype. The V and J genes are TRBV10-3 and TRBJ2-4, with D unclear. The CDR3 sequence is 16 residues long. The germline CDR1 and CDR2 sequences are ENHRY and SYGVKD. The V end was cut by 0 bases, the J end by 7 bases, with 16 bases between. The DNA of the CDR3 is TGTGCCATCAGTGAGTCGATAGACGGCCGCATGAACATTCAGTACTTC. It is translated as CAISESIDGRMNIQYF.

This clonotype was detected ten times or more. The rearrangement uses TRBV3-1 and TRBJ1-6; perhaps TRBD1 as D (6 bases). This CDR3 comprises 16 residues. V lost 4 bases, J lost 9 bases, and 19 bases lay in between. In germline, CDR1 is LGHDT, CDR2 YNNKEL (reference sequence). In DNA, the CDR3 is TGTGCCAGCAGCCGTCCGGGACACCCGCTGGGTTCACCCCTCCACTTT. It specifies CASSRPGHPLGSPLHF.

This clonotype has a handful of counts. The V call is TRBV20-1, the J call TRBJ1-5; 9 bases line up with TRBD1. Germline CDR1 is DFQATT and CDR2 is SNEGSKA (reference sequence). CDR3 size: 16 residues. With V trimmed by 3 bases and J by 3 bases, 9 bases remained unmatched. In nucleotides, the CDR3 is TGCAGTGCTAGCAATCGGGACAGGGAACTCAATCAGCCCCAGCATTTT. As protein: CSASNRDRELNQPQHF.

The chain combines TRBV20-1 with TRBJ2-1, with 8 bases aligning to TRBD1. The germline V gene has CDR1 DFQATT and CDR2 SNEGSKA (reference sequence). J gave up 3 bases and V 3 bases, and 7 bases lay outside the gene matches. The CDR3 sequence is 15 residues long. This CDR3 is CSARTGQGLYNEQFF. CDR3 nucleotide sequence: TGCAGTGCTAGGACCGGACAGGGTCTCTACAATGAGCAGTTCTTC.

In its sample, this clonotype was seen a few times. The chain employs TRBV5-8 and TRBJ1-1, with a tentative D call TRBD1 (5 bases). This CDR3 is 16 amino acids long. CDR1 is SGHTS, CDR2 YDEGEE, per germline. With 3 bases removed from V and 4 bases from J, the gap between germline ends came to 19 bases. CDR3 bases: TGTGCCAGCAGCTGGGGGTACTCGGGACGAGGCACTGAAGCTTTCTTT. Encoded protein: CASSWGYSGRGTEAFF. The whole variable domain, remainder taken from reference TRBV5-8 and TRBJ1-1, is EAGVTQSPTHLIKTRGQQATLRCSPISGHTSVYWYQQALGLGLQFLLWYDEGEERNRGNFPPRFSGRQFPNYSSELNVNALELEDSALYLCASSWGYSGRGTEAFFGQGTRLTVV.

There are a few counts of this clonotype. V gene TRBV28 combines with J gene TRBJ2-3, with 9 bases identical to TRBD1. Germline values: CDR1 MDHEN, CDR2 SYDVKM. This CDR3 spans 17 amino acids. V was pared by 0 bases and J by 0 bases, with 4 bases of the junction left unmatched. DNA of the CDR3: TGTGCCAGCAGTTTATGGGGACAGGGTGATAGCACAGATACGCAGTATTTT. This codes for CASSLWGQGDSTDTQYF.

V usage is TRBV5-6 and J usage is TRBJ2-6; D possibly corresponds to TRBD1 (5 bases). V dropped 3 bases and J dropped 0 bases, with 10 bases sitting between them. The length of the CDR3 is 16 residues. Germline lookup yields CDR1 SGHDT and CDR2 YYEEEE. The CDR3 DNA reads as TGTGCCAGCAGCTGGGGCTTCGGCTCTGGGGCCAACGTCCTGACTTTC. Amino acid sequence: CASSWGFGSGANVLTF.

This clonotype was seen a handful of times. This chain joins TRBV4-2 and TRBJ2-7; 13 positions agree with TRBD2. The CDR3 extends over 19 amino acids. CDR1 is LGHNA, CDR2 YNFKEQ, per germline. Unmatched junction bases numbered 12, after V lost 0 bases and J lost 4 bases. The CDR3 region has the DNA TGTGCCAGCAGCCAAGAGCAGGGACTAGCGGGATCCCCCCCGTACGAGCAGTACTTC. Translating gives CASSQEQGLAGSPPYEQYF.

This chain joins TRBV27 and TRBJ2-6; D gene uncertain. The CDR3 totals 17 residues. With 2 bases removed from V and 3 bases from J, the gap between germline ends came to 14 bases. Germline V gives CDR1 MNHEY, CDR2 SMNVEV (reference sequence). This CDR3 is CASSLELVNSGANVLTF. The CDR3 DNA reads as TGTGCCAGCAGTTTAGAGCTGGTAAATAGTGGGGCCAACGTCCTGACTTTC.

This clonotype was seen a few times. The V and J genes are TRBV18 and TRBJ1-1, with D unresolved. This CDR3 contains 13 residues. V lost 4 bases and J lost 6, with 12 bases in between. Germline V gene sequence: CDR1 KGHSH, CDR2 LQKENI. The CDR3: CASSLRNPPEAFF. As DNA, the CDR3 is TGTGCCAGCTCACTAAGAAATCCCCCTGAAGCTTTCTTT.

V and J are TRBV10-2 and TRBJ2-3; D is perhaps TRBD2 (6 bases). Trimming pared 2 bases from V and 2 bases from J, leaving 17 bases between. Germline CDR1 is WSHSY and CDR2 is SAAADI. There are 17 residues in the CDR3. The CDR3 here is CASSELPGGAHTDTQYF. The CDR3 DNA follows: TGCGCCAGCAGTGAGCTTCCGGGCGGGGCCCACACAGATACGCAGTATTTT.

The genes are TRBV7-6 and TRBJ2-6; D remains unclear. V lost 7 bases to trimming and J lost 0 bases, with 10 bases between them. CDR1 and CDR2 from the germline V gene are SGHVS and FNYEAQ. The CDR3 runs 15 residues. The CDR3 nucleotides are TGTGCCAGCAACCCCAGGTCCTCTGGGGCCAACGTCCTGACTTTC. Translation: CASNPRSSGANVLTF.

This chain joins TRBV7-3 and TRBJ2-3; possibly TRBD1 for D (6 bases). From germline, CDR1 is SGHTA and CDR2 FQGTGA. The CDR3 is made up of 15 amino acids. V lost 4 bases and J 3 bases, leaving 14 bases between the germline ends. CDR3 protein: CASSSTGRTTDTQYF. The CDR3 DNA is TGTGCCAGCAGCTCGACAGGTAGAACTACAGATACGCAGTATTTT.

Turning to this clonotype: The junction departs from germline at one end; a sequencing error may be responsible. The V and J genes are TRBV3-1 and TRBJ2-7; no firm D call. Germline V gene data show CDR1 as LGHDT and CDR2 as YNNKEL (reference sequence). This CDR3 is built from 10 residues. The CDR3 bases are TGTGCCAGCAGCCAAGATCGCCAAGTCTTC. It is translated as CASSQDRQVF.

The chain has TRBV9 and TRBJ2-2; no clear D gene. Per germline, CDR1 SGDLS and CDR2 YYNGEE. The V end was cut by 0 bases, the J end by 5 bases, with 5 bases between. CDR3 size: 13 residues. The CDR3 sequence: CASSVGETGELFF. The CDR3, as DNA: TGTGCCAGCAGCGTAGGCGAAACCGGGGAGCTGTTTTTT. Looking up the rest from reference TRBV9 and TRBJ2-2 gives the full variable domain: DSGVTQTPKHLITATGQRVTLRCSPRSGDLSVYWYQQSLDQGLQFLIQYYNGEERAKGNILERFSAQQFPDLHSELNLSSLELGDSALYFCASSVGETGELFFGEGSRLTVL.

The V call is TRBV7-2, the J call TRBJ2-1; 12 positions agree with TRBD2. Looked up from germline, CDR1 is SGHTA and CDR2 is FQGNSA. The J segment lost 4 bases and the V segment lost 7 bases, leaving 2 bases of the junction unmatched. The length of the CDR3 is 14 residues. The DNA for the CDR3 is TGTGCCAGCACGCTAGCGGGAGGGTACAATGAGCAGTTCTTC. It is translated as CASTLAGGYNEQFF.

This clonotype was found a few times. The genes are TRBV28 and TRBJ1-5; possibly TRBD1 for D (5 bases). The length of the CDR3 is 15 residues. Germline V CDR1 and CDR2: MDHEN, SYDVKM. The V end lost 8 bases, the J end lost 1 base, and 15 bases lay between the germline ends. Written as DNA, the CDR3 is TGTGCCAGCCTCCAGGTAGGGGTAAGCAATCAGCCCCAGCATTTT. Protein sequence: CASLQVGVSNQPQHF.

V and J are TRBV6-6 and TRBJ2-5; TRBD1 might be the D (7 bases). The CDR3 length is 13 residues. CDR1 and CDR2 (germline): MNHNY, SVGAGI (reference sequence). The CDR3: CAGGGLLQETQYF. For the CDR3, the DNA is TGTGCAGGAGGGGGCCTTCTACAAGAGACCCAGTACTTC.